The following is a TCR beta chain sequence with its context. As yet, its antigen is unknown. This sample was included in a study of monozygotic twins with inflammatory bowel disease. Study-level points and caveats: Healthy twins showed more clonotype sharing with others than IBD patients, especially patients with disease activity.

TCRdb re-called the 5' RACE reads and gives one entry per CDR3 protein, without DNA. This sample carries around 450,000 distinct CDR3 sequences, with about 2.3% going to the ten biggest clones. The CDR3 runs to 15 residues. The germline gives CDR1 SGHTA, CDR2 FQGNSA. This receptor was obtained from a human donor with ulcerative colitis or Crohn's disease, or a healthy co-twin of an affected twin (not recorded which). The specimen was blood. V and J are TRBV7-2 and TRBJ2-5; as DNA is missing, the TRBD1 call by TCRdb cannot be tested. The CDR3 here is CASSLGGVGSETQYF.